This TCR beta chain was sequenced in a study of metastatic and nonmetastatic thyroid tumors (dated by TCRdb to 2018 to 2021). Concerning the study at large: Repertoires were compared across peripheral blood and tumor or nodule tissue samples from malignant and benign thyroid patients.

Library generation was performed with PCR. The sequencer was an Illumina HiSeq 4000. High-throughput sequencing was used to profile the TCR beta-chain CDR3 region of each patient. Processing in the source paper ran as follows. The researchers built a classifier to tell apart papillary thyroid cancer patients with distant metastasis, based on CDR3 differences among clinicopathological groups. To measure repertoire diversity the researchers used the Shannon index, while the Morisita-Horn index served to gauge how similar the tumor and blood repertoires were. The raw public reads went through TCRdb reprocessing: fastp at Q25, MiXCR clone calling, in-frame beta chains kept. TCRdb, rather than the study authors, made the V and J calls. The sample has roughly 7,000 clones on record, approximately 40% of them singletons. The ten largest make up roughly a quarter of the sample. Before undergoing thyroid surgery, none of the patients had been given any kind of treatment. Using T-cell receptor beta sequencing, the study looked back at clinical samples from patients collected from about 2011 to 2019.

Overall study outcomes, separate from this receptor: TCR beta diversity was reported as significantly higher in malignant tumors than in benign nodules, in both blood and tumor samples.

The CDR3 numbers 15 residues from cysteine through phenylalanine. Of all the DNA, just the CDR3 is kept, 45 bases in frame from base 1. Taken from the germline V gene, the CDR1 and CDR2 loops are ENHRY and SYGVKD. V and J are truncated by 0 bases and 0 bases respectively, leaving an intervening sequence of 6 bases. This clone occurred a few times. Its binding antigen is unknown. One base away there is no much larger clone; base qualities are not given. This receptor was obtained from a female donor with papillary thyroid cancer or a benign thyroid nodule (not recorded which). Some clones in this sample may be carry-over from other donors' samples. Sequenced material: tumor tissue. The rearranged segments are TRBV10-3 and TRBJ1-3; no D gene can be assigned with confidence. In nucleotide form, the sequence is TGTGCCATCAGTGAGTCCATTAACTCTGGAAACACCATATATTTT. It is translated as CAISESINSGNTIYF.